This T cell receptor (beta chain) was retrieved from a study of blood T cell repertoires in COVID-19. Per the germline V gene, CDR1 is SGHTS and CDR2 is YDEGEE. J lost 6 bases, V lost 2 bases, and 9 bases had no gene match. The CDR3 is 15 amino acids. Measured with immunoSEQ multiplex PCR; TCRdb has only the in-frame clones, and not every one. Here the sample spans about 200,000 clones, nearly 90% being singletons. Material: peripheral blood. This chain links TRBV5-8 with TRBJ1-1; TRBD1 agrees at 8 bases. This clonotype was sampled from a man in his 60s with active or convalescent COVID-19. This CDR3 reads CASSFQVQGASEAFF. The CDR3 DNA is TGTGCCAGCAGCTTTCAGGTCCAGGGGGCCTCTGAAGCTTTCTTT.